The 16 T cell receptor beta chains given below trace back to one sample, sequenced in a study of blood T cell repertoires in COVID-19. Some clones are missing from TCRdb's copy, which holds only in-frame ones; the method was immunoSEQ multiplex PCR. The sample has fewer than 90,000 clones; about 80% are singletons. Specimen: peripheral blood. The receptors shown here come from a woman over 75 with acute or convalescent COVID-19.

The chain uses TRBV25-1 and TRBJ1-1; D gene uncertain. The V end lost 2 bases, the J end lost 7 bases, and 8 bases lay between the germline ends. CDR1 MGHDK and CDR2 SYGVNS come from the germline V gene. The CDR3 totals 12 residues. The CDR3 DNA follows: TGTGCCAGCAGTGAAGGAGGCAGTGAAGCTTTCTTT. Protein product: CASSEGGSEAFF. The full variable domain, completed using reference TRBV25-1 and TRBJ1-1, is EADIYQTPRYLVIGTGKKITLECSQTMGHDKMYWYQQDPGMELHLIHYSYGVNSTEKGDLSSESTVSRIRTEHFPLTLESARPSHTSQYLCASSEGGSEAFFGQGTRLTVV.

V gene TRBV7-2 combines with J gene TRBJ2-7; 14 bases match TRBD2. The CDR3 loop spans 17 amino acids. Per germline, CDR1 SGHTA and CDR2 FQGNSA. V dropped 2 bases and J dropped 2; count of bases not matched to a gene: 5. CDR3 protein: CASSLPTSGRAAYEQYF. CDR3 bases: TGTGCCAGCAGCTTACCGACTAGCGGGAGGGCCGCCTACGAGCAGTACTTC.

V gene TRBV10-2 combines with J gene TRBJ1-2, with D perhaps matching TRBD1 (5 bases). The germline V gene has CDR1 WSHSY and CDR2 SAAADI. The V gene lost 2 bases and the J gene lost 2 bases, with 6 bases spanning the gap. The CDR3 totals 13 residues. The chain's CDR3 is CASSEGANYGYTF. The CDR3 DNA reads as TGCGCCAGCAGTGAGGGGGCGAACTATGGCTACACCTTC.

This chain links TRBV5-1 with TRBJ2-1; TRBD2 is a possible D gene (5 bases). The CDR3 is 15 residues long. The ends were cut back, 1 base at V and 4 bases at J, with 12 bases in the middle. Germline V CDR1 and CDR2: SGHRS, YFSETQ. Written as DNA, the CDR3 is TGCGCCAGCAGCTTGTTTAGTAGCGAATACAATGAGCAGTTCTTC. It specifies CASSLFSSEYNEQFF.

This clone was seen more than once but under ten times. The rearrangement links TRBV7-3 to TRBJ2-3; unclear D gene. CDR1 and CDR2 (germline): SGHTA, FQGTGA. This CDR3 contains 12 residues. Deletions cut 4 bases from V and 6 bases from J, with 8 bases between. CDR3 sequence reads: CASSSGSDTQYF. CDR3 bases: TGTGCCAGCAGCTCCGGTAGTGATACGCAGTATTTT. The full variable domain, with the rest looked up from reference TRBV7-3 and TRBJ2-3, is GAGVSQTPSNKVTEKGKYVELRCDPISGHTALYWYRQSLGQGPEFLIYFQGTGAADDSGLPNDRFFAVRPEGSVSTLKIQRTERGDSAVYLCASSSGSDTQYFGPGTRLTVL.

The chain recombines TRBV7-2 with TRBJ2-3; D is unclear. In germline, CDR1 is SGHTA, CDR2 FQGNSA. CDR3 length: 13 amino acids. The germline V and J ends were trimmed by 3 bases and 6 bases, with 10 bases remaining between them. In DNA form, the CDR3 reads TGTGCCAGCAGCTTTCCAGAAGTGGATACGCAGTATTTT. Translating it yields CASSFPEVDTQYF.

The V and J genes are TRBV13 and TRBJ2-3; no definite D call. The length of the CDR3 is 15 residues. Trimming shortened V by 2 bases and J by 1 base, and 10 bases separated the two germline ends. In germline, CDR1 is PRHDT, CDR2 FYEKMQ (reference sequence). The CDR3 DNA reads TGTGCCAGCAGCTTAATAGCTGAACGCACAGATACGCAGTATTTT. Its protein is CASSLIAERTDTQYF.

This clone showed up just a few times. The CDR3 region has the DNA TGTGCCAGTAGTATAGTGGGGGACGGACGGGAGATCGAGCAGTACTTC. Its translation is CASSIVGDGREIEQYF. This chain uses TRBV19 with TRBJ2-7; tentatively, D is TRBD2 (6 bases). Trimming shortened V by 1 base and J by 6 bases, and 19 bases separated the two germline ends. Germline V gene data show CDR1 as LNHDA and CDR2 as SQIVND (reference sequence). The CDR3 contains 16 residues.

V usage is TRBV5-1 and J usage is TRBJ2-2; perhaps TRBD1 as D (6 bases). The CDR3 spans 15 residues. Germline-derived CDR1 and CDR2 are SGHRS and YFSETQ. Trimming pared 4 bases from V and 0 bases from J, leaving 10 bases between. CDR3: CASSQGLTNTGELFF. The CDR3 DNA follows: TGCGCCAGCAGCCAGGGGTTAACGAACACCGGGGAGCTGTTTTTT. The variable domain in full, with the rest retrieved from reference TRBV5-1 and TRBJ2-2, is KAGVTQTPRYLIKTRGQQVTLSCSPISGHRSVSWYQQTPGQGLQFLFEYFSETQRNKGNFPGRFSGRQFSNSRSEMNVSTLELGDSALYLCASSQGLTNTGELFFGEGSRLTVL.

This clone was counted between two and nine times. The chain's CDR3 is CASSWTTGNDISPLHF. CDR3 in DNA: TGCGCCAGCAGCTGGACGACAGGGAATGATATTTCACCCCTCCACTTT. The rearrangement joins TRBV5-1 to TRBJ1-6; 7 positions agree with TRBD1. V gave up 3 bases and J gave up 9 bases; unmatched junction bases: 12. Germline CDR1 SGHRS, CDR2 YFSETQ. The CDR3 runs to 16 residues.

V usage is TRBV11-2 and J usage is TRBJ2-3; 10 bases are shared with TRBD2. V shed 1 base and J 2 bases; nucleotides not matched to a gene: 6. The CDR3 totals 17 residues. The germline V gene has CDR1 SGHAT and CDR2 FQNNGV. CDR3 sequence (DNA): TGTGCCAGCAGCTTAGCGCGGACTAGCGGATACACAGATACGCAGTATTTT. This gives the protein CASSLARTSGYTDTQYF.

The V and J genes are TRBV29-1 and TRBJ1-4; TRBD1 might be the D (5 bases). This CDR3 spans 15 amino acids. V gave up 7 bases and J gave up 4 bases, with 19 bases separating them. Germline V CDR1 and CDR2: SQVTM, ANQGSEA. In DNA, the CDR3 is TGCAGCGCGTCTACGGTCCAGGGCTATAATGAAAAACTGTTTTTT. Translated: CSASTVQGYNEKLFF. The full variable domain, in which reference TRBV29-1 and TRBJ1-4 provide the parts outside the CDR3, is SAVISQKPSRDICQRGTSLTIQCQVDSQVTMMFWYRQQPGQSLTLIATANQGSEATYESGFVIDKFPISRPNLTFSTLTVSNMSPEDSSIYLCSASTVQGYNEKLFFGSGTQLSVL.

The V and J genes are TRBV19 and TRBJ1-2; no clear D. Trimming took off 6 bases at V and 13 bases at J, with 18 bases between the two ends. Germline V gives CDR1 LNHDA, CDR2 SQIVND (reference sequence). This CDR3 is 12 amino acids long. CDR3 residues: CASSRVLSVCTF. The CDR3 DNA follows: TGTGCCAGTAGCCGCGTCCTCTCTGTTTGCACCTTC.

This chain uses TRBV6-6 with TRBJ2-7, with 9 bases lining up with TRBD2. The CDR3 sequence is 13 residues long. In germline, CDR1 is MNHNY, CDR2 SVGAGI (reference sequence). V dropped 5 bases and J dropped 3; count of bases not matched to a gene: 2. The CDR3 DNA is TGTGCCAGCAGTACGACTAGCGGCTACGAGCAGTACTTC. It is translated as CASSTTSGYEQYF.

The chain combines TRBV28 with TRBJ1-2; TRBD1 agrees at 11 bases. The CDR3 sequence is 18 residues long. J was trimmed by 0 bases and V by 7 bases; bases with no gene match: 13. Germline CDR1 is MDHEN and CDR2 is SYDVKM. CDR3 region: CASNDPRGQGGTNYGYTF. The CDR3 bases are TGTGCCAGCAACGATCCCCGGGGACAGGGGGGAACTAACTATGGCTACACCTTC.

V gene TRBV7-9 combines with J gene TRBJ1-1; 7 nucleotides match TRBD1. There are 16 residues in the CDR3. Germline-derived CDR1 and CDR2 are SEHNR and FQNEAQ (reference sequence). Trimming removed 2 bases from V and 7 bases from J; junction bases left unmatched: 13. The CDR3 coding sequence is TGTGCCAGCAGCTTACGGGCAGGGGGAAAGGGCAATGAAGCTTTCTTT. The encoded protein is CASSLRAGGKGNEAFF.